This TCR beta chain was sequenced for a study of shared clonotypes between healthy human individuals. Study background: Serving as donors were two women and a few men, whose ages spanned 18 to 49. Study-level findings and limits: Genetic and exposure-history diversity was limited by the small donor number.

Points on this clone: Its antigen is still unknown.

Germline V gene lookup returns CDR1 SEHNR and CDR2 FQNEAQ (reference sequence). CDR3 length: 15 amino acids. V was trimmed by 0 bases and J by 5 bases, leaving 14 bases between them. Every immunoSEQ plate was one replicate of a subset's evenly spread DNA. Profiling relied on immunoSEQ multiplex PCR, and the TCRdb table lists in-frame clones only, not all of them. The table includes nearly 750,000 clones, roughly 72% detected once. The chain links TRBV7-9 to TRBJ2-7; TRBD1 is a possible D gene (6 bases). Sequenced sample: memory CD4+ T cells sorted from blood. As to subset: CD45RA-negative fraction. The clonotype originates from a woman aged 25 to 45 in good health. CDR3 sequence reads: CASSLAGASRNEQYF. In DNA form, the CDR3 reads TGTGCCAGCAGCTTAGCGGGGGCTTCTAGGAACGAGCAGTACTTC.